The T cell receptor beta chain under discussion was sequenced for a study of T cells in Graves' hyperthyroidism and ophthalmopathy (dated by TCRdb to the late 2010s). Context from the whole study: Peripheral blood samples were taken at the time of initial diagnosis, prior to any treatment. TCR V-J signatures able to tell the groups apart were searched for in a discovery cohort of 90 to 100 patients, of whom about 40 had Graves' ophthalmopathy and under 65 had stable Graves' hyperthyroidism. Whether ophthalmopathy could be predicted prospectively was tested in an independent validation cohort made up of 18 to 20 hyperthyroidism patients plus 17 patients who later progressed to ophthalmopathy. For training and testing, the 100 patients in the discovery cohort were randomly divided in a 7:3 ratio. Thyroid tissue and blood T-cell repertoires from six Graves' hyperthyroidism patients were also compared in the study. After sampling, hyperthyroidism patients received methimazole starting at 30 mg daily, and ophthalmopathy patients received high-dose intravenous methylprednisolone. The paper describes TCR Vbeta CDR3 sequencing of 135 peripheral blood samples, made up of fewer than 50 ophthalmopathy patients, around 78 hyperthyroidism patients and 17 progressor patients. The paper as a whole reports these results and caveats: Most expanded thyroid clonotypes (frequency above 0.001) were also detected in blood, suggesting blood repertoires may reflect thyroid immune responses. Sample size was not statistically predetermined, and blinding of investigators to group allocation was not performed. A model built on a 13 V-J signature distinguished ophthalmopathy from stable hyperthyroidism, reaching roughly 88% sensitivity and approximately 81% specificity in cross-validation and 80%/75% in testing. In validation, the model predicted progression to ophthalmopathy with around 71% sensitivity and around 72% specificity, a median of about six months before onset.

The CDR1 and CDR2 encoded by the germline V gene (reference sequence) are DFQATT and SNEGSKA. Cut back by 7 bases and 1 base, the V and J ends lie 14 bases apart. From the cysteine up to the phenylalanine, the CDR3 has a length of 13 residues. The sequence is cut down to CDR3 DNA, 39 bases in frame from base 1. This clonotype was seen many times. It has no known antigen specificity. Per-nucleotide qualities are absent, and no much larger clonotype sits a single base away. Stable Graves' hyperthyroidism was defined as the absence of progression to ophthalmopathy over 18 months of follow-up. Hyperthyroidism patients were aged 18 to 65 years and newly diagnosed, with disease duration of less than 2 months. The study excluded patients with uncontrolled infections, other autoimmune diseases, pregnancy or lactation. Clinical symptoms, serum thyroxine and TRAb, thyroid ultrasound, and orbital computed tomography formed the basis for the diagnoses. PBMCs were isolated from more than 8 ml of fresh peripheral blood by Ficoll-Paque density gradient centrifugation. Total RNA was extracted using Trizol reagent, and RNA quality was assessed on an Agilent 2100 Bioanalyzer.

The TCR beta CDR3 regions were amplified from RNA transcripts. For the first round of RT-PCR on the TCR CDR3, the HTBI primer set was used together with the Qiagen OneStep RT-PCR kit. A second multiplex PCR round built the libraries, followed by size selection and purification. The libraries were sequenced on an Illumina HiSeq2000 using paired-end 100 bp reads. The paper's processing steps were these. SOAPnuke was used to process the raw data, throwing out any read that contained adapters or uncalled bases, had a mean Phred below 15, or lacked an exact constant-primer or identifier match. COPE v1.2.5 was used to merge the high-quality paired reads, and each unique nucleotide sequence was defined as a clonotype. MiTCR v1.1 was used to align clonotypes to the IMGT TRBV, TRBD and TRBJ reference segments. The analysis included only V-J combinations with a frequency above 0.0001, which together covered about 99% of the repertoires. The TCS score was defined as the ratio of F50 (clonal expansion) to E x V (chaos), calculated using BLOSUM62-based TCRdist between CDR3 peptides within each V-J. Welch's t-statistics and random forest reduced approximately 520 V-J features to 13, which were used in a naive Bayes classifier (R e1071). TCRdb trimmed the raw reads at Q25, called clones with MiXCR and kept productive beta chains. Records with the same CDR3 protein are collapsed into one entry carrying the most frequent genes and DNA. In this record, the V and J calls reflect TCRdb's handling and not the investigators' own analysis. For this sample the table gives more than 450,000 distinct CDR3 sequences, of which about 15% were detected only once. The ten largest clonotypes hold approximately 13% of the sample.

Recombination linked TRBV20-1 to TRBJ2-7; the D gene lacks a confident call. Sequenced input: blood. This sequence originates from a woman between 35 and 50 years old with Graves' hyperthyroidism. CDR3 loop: CSVVQGTSYEQYF. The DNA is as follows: TGCAGTGTTGTCCAAGGAACGTCCTACGAGCAGTACTTC.